This TCR beta chain originates from a study of blood T cells in healthy people across ages. From germline, CDR1 is LNHDA and CDR2 SQIVND (reference sequence). V lost 6 bases to trimming and J lost 10 bases, with 16 bases between them. The CDR3 covers 13 residues. It was with a sample-barcoded 5' primer and a J-beta primer mix that a second PCR of roughly 6 to 11 cycles was run. Each cDNA molecule received a tag from a template-switch adaptor that had 12 random nucleotides. Any given sample supplied a minimum of 3 million CDR3-containing paired-end reads. TCRdb fed the 5' RACE reads into MiXCR, producing one record per CDR3 protein. The sample yields around 1,100,000 distinct CDR3 sequences, more than 30% seen once. Details on this clonotype: Its antigen is as yet unknown.

Broader study findings: Estimates based on one million T cells were treated as lower bounds.

This chain links TRBV19 with TRBJ2-1, with D unclear. The receptor's source is a man in his late teens or twenties in good health. The sequenced sample was blood. The CDR3 spells CASRASSTYEQFF. The CDR3 DNA sequence: TGTGCCAGTAGGGCCAGCTCGACCTACGAGCAGTTCTTC.